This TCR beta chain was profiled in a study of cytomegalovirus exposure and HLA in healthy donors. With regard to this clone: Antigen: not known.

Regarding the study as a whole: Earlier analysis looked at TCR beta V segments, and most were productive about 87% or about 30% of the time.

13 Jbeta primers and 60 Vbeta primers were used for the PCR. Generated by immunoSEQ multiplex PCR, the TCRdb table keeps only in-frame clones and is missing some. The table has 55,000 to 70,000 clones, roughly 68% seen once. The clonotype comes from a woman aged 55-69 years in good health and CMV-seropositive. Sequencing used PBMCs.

The chain's CDR3 is CASSPPAITGELFF. The CDR3 DNA reads TGTGCCAGCAGTCCCCCCGCGATAACCGGGGAGCTGTTTTTT. This chain connects TRBV6-6 to TRBJ2-2; D unresolved. The germline gives CDR1 MNHNY, CDR2 SVGAGI (reference sequence). This CDR3 has 14 residues. V was trimmed by 5 bases and J by 5 bases, leaving 12 bases between them.